This T cell receptor beta chain was profiled in a study of CD8 T cells in ankylosing spondylitis. This clonotype has just a few counts. The J segment lost 3 bases and the V segment lost 5 bases, leaving 3 bases of the junction unmatched. CDR3 length: 15 amino acids. Per germline, CDR1 MNHEY and CDR2 SVGEGT. Making the TCR beta libraries involved quantitative 5'-RACE with molecular barcodes. TCRdb recomputed calls from the 5' RACE reads with MiXCR, one row per CDR3 protein. This table holds 37,000 or so distinct CDR3 sequences, approximately 15% found once. The chain is built from TRBV6-2 or TRBV6-3 and TRBJ2-1; 11 positions agree with TRBD2. This TCR was recovered from a male donor with ankylosing spondylitis or in good health (not recorded which). Sequenced sample: blood. CDR3 sequence (DNA): TGTGCCAGCAGTCCGCTAGCGGGAGGCTACAATGAGCAGTTCTTC. Its translation: CASSPLAGGYNEQFF.